This T cell receptor beta chain was retrieved from a study of T cell repertoires and HLA-DP antigens. This CDR3 contains 16 residues. The V gene lost 4 bases and the J gene lost 3 bases, with 16 bases spanning the gap. Germline lookup yields CDR1 LNHNV and CDR2 YYDKDF (reference sequence). In regard to this clone: What it binds is not known.

The protocol was immunoSEQ multiplex PCR, while the TCRdb copy is restricted to in-frame clones and leaves out a portion. The sample comprises 65,000 to 95,000 clones, around three quarters of which are singletons, and about 1.6% rests with the top ten. The specimen was CD4+ T cells from PBMCs. The clonotype originates from a man aged 60-69 years in good health and CMV-seronegative. This chain uses TRBV15 with TRBJ1-3; D is unresolved. CDR3 sequence: CATSIKRNILGNTIYF. The CDR3, as DNA: TGTGCCACCAGCATCAAACGGAACATCCTTGGAAACACCATATATTTT.